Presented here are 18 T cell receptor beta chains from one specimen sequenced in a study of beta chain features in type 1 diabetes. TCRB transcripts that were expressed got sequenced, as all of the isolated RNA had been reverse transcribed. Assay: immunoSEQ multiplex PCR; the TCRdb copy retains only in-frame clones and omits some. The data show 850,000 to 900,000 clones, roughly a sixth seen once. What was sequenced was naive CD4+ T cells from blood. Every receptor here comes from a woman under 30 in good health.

In nucleotides, the CDR3 is TGTGCCATCAGTGGGACAGGCAGGACTGAAGCTTTCTTT. Translated: CAISGTGRTEAFF. The chain has TRBV10-3 and TRBJ1-1; TRBD1 matches at 7 bases. Germline CDR1 reads ENHRY; CDR2 reads SYGVKD. V lost 4 bases to trimming and J lost 5 bases; unmatched junction nucleotides: 4. The CDR3 consists of 13 residues.

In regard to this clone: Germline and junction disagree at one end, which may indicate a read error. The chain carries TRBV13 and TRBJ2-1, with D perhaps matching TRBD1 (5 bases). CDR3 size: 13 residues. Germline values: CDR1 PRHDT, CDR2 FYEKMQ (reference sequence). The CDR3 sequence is CASSSTAYNEQFF. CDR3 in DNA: TGTGCCAGTAGCTCGACAGCCTACAATGAGCAGTTCTTC.

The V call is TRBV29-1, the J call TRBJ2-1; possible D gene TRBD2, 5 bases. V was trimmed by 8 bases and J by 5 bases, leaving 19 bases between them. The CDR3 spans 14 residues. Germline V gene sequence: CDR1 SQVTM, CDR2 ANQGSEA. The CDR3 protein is CSSTRYQRNNEQFF. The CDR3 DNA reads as TGCAGCTCAACCCGATACCAGCGGAACAATGAGCAGTTCTTC.

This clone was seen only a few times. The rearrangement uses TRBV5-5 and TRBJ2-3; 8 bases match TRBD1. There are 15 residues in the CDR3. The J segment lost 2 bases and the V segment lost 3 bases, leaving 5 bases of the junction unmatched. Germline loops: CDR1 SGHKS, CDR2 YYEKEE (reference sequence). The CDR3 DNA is TGTGCCAGCAGCTCTAGGACAGGGTACACAGATACGCAGTATTTT. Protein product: CASSSRTGYTDTQYF. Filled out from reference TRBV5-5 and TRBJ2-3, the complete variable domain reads DAGVTQSPTHLIKTRGQQVTLRCSPISGHKSVSWYQQVLGQGPQFIFQYYEKEERGRGNFPDRFSARQFPNYSSELNVNALLLGDSALYLCASSSRTGYTDTQYFGPGTRLTVL.

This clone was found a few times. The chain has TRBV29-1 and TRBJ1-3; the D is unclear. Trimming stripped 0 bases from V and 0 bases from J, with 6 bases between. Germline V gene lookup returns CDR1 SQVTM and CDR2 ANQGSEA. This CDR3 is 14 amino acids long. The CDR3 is CSVEDSPSGNTIYF. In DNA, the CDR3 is TGCAGCGTTGAAGACAGTCCCTCTGGAAACACCATATATTTT.

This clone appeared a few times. CDR3 sequence reads: CASSIDGHHTDTQYF. The CDR3 region has the DNA TGTGCCAGCAGTATAGACGGCCACCACACAGATACGCAGTATTTT. The chain recombines TRBV7-9 with TRBJ2-3; D ambiguous. CDR3 length: 15 amino acids. CDR1 SEHNR and CDR2 FQNEAQ come from the germline V gene (reference sequence). The V end lost 6 bases, the J end lost 2 bases, and 15 bases lay between the germline ends.

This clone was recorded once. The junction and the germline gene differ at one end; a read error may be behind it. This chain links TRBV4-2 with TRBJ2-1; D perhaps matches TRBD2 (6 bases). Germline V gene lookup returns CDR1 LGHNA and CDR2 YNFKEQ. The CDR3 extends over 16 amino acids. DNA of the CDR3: TGTGCCAGCAGCCATCGTGGGACTCCGAGTGCCAATAAGCAGTTCTTC. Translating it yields CASSHRGTPSANKQFF.

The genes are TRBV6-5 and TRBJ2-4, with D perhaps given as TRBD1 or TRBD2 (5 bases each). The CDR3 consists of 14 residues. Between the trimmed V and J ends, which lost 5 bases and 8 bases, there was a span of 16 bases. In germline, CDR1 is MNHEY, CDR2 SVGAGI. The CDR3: CASSVGDGGYIQYF. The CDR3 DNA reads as TGTGCCAGCAGTGTCGGGGACGGCGGTTACATTCAGTACTTC.

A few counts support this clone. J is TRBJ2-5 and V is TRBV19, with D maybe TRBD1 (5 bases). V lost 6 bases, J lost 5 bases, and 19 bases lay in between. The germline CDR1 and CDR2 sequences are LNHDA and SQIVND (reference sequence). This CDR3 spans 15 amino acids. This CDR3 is CASSPRVRPEETQYF. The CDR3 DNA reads TGTGCCAGTAGCCCCAGGGTCAGGCCAGAGGAGACCCAGTACTTC.

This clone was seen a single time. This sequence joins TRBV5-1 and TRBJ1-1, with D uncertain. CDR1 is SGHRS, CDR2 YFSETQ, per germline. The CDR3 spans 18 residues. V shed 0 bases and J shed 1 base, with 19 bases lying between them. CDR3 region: CASSLGILTAFKNTEAFF. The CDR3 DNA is TGCGCCAGCAGCTTGGGGATTTTAACAGCCTTTAAGAACACTGAAGCTTTCTTT. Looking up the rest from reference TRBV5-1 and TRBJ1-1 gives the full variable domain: KAGVTQTPRYLIKTRGQQVTLSCSPISGHRSVSWYQQTPGQGLQFLFEYFSETQRNKGNFPGRFSGRQFSNSRSEMNVSTLELGDSALYLCASSLGILTAFKNTEAFFGQGTRLTVV.

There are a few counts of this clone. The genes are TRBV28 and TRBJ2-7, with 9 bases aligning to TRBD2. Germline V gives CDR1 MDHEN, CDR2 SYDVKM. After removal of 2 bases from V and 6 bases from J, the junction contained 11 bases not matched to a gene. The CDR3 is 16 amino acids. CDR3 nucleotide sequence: TGTGCCAGCAGTTTACTCCCAGCGGGAGGATCTTCCGAGCAGTACTTC. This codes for CASSLLPAGGSSEQYF.

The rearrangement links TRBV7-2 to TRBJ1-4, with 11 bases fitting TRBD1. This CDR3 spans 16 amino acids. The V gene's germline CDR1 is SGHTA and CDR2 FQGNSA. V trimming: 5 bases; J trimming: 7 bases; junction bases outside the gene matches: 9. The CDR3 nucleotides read TGTGCCAGCAGCCCCCTCCGGGACAGGGGGTTTGAAAAACTGTTTTTT. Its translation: CASSPLRDRGFEKLFF.

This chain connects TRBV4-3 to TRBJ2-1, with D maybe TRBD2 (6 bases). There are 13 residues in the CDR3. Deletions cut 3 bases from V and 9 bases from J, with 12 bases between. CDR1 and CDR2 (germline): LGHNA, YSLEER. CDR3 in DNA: TGCGCCAGCAGCCAGGGTCCCGGGGGTGAGCAGTTCTTC. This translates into CASSQGPGGEQFF.

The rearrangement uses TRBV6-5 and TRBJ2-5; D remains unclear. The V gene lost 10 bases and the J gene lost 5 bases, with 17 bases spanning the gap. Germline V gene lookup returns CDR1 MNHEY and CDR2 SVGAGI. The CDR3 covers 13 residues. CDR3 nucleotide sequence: TGTGCCACCTCTTTCTGGGTCGGGGAGACCCAGTACTTC. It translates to CATSFWVGETQYF.

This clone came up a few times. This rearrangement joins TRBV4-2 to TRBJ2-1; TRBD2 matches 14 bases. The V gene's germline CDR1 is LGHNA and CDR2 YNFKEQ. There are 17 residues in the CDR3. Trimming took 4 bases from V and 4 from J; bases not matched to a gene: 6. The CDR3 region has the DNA TGTGCCAGCAGCCCCATTGGGACTAGCGGGAGTTACAATGAGCAGTTCTTC. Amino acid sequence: CASSPIGTSGSYNEQFF.

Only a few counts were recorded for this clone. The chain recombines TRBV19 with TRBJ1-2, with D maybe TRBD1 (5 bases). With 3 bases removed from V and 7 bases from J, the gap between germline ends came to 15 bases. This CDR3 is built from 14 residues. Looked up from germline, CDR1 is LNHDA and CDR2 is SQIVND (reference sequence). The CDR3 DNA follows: TGTGCCAGTAGTATCGCGACGGGGCATAGTGGCTACACCTTC. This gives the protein CASSIATGHSGYTF. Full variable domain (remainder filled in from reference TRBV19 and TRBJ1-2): DGGITQSPKYLFRKEGQNVTLSCEQNLNHDAMYWYRQDPGQGLRLIYYSQIVNDFQKGDIAEGYSVSREKKESFPLTVTSAQKNPTAFYLCASSIATGHSGYTFGSGTRLTVV.

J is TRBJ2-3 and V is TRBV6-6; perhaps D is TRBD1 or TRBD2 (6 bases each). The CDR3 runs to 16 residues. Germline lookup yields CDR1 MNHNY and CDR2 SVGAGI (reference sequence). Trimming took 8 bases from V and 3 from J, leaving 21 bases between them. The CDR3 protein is CASANMGGAGTDTQYF. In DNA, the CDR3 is TGTGCCAGCGCTAACATGGGGGGCGCAGGGACAGATACGCAGTATTTT.

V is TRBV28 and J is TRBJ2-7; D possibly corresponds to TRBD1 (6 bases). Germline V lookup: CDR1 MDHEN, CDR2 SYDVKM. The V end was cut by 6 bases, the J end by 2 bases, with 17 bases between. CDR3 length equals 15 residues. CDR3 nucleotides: TGTGCCAGCAGCCACGGGCAGGGGATAACCTACGAGCAGTACTTC. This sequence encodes CASSHGQGITYEQYF.